What follows are 16 T cell receptor beta chains derived from one specimen sequenced in a study of CD8+CD57+ T cells in acquired aplastic anemia. The template for TCR beta VDJ and CDR3 sequence profiling was genomic DNA. MiXCR, applied by TCRdb to the reads, yields one record per CDR3 protein. The sample yields roughly 170,000 distinct CDR3 sequences, roughly 50% seen once. The authors sequenced patients whose flow cytometry had shown CD8+CD57+ cell expansion. The sequenced material came from sorted CD4+, CD8+, or CD8+CD57+ T cells (not recorded which) from PBMCs. The receptors derive from a human donor with aplastic anemia.

This clonotype was observed a single time. The gene calls are TRBV5-1 and TRBJ1-2, with D possibly matching TRBD1 (6 bases). Trimming pared 2 bases from V and 6 bases from J, leaving 14 bases between. From germline, CDR1 is SGHRS and CDR2 YFSETQ. This CDR3 comprises 14 residues. CDR3 nucleotides: TGCGCCAGCAGCTTTGCAGGGACAATAGATGGCTACACCTTC. Protein: CASSFAGTIDGYTF.

This clonotype was counted many times. The chain has TRBV5-1 and TRBJ2-3; D might be TRBD2 (5 bases). Trimming removed 4 bases from V and 3 bases from J, with 15 bases in between. The germline V gene has CDR1 SGHRS and CDR2 YFSETQ. The CDR3 loop spans 15 amino acids. The CDR3 region has the DNA TGCGCCAGCAGCCCAGGACGGGGAAGGACAGATACGCAGTATTTT. Residues: CASSPGRGRTDTQYF. The full variable domain, rest sourced from reference TRBV5-1 and TRBJ2-3, is KAGVTQTPRYLIKTRGQQVTLSCSPISGHRSVSWYQQTPGQGLQFLFEYFSETQRNKGNFPGRFSGRQFSNSRSEMNVSTLELGDSALYLCASSPGRGRTDTQYFGPGTRLTVL.

This clonotype is a singleton in its sample. The chain employs TRBV2 and TRBJ1-4; D remains ambiguous. V was shortened by 11 bases and J by 0 bases, with 13 bases between the two germline ends. Looked up from germline, CDR1 is SNHLY and CDR2 is FYNNEI. This CDR3 comprises 14 residues. CDR3 sequence reads: CAAKRTATNEKLFF. The DNA of the CDR3 is TGTGCCGCAAAGCGCACGGCAACTAATGAAAAACTGTTTTTT.

J is TRBJ1-6 and V is TRBV19; possibly TRBD1 for D (6 bases). The germline CDR1 and CDR2 sequences are LNHDA and SQIVND (reference sequence). The CDR3 is 14 amino acids. V lost 3 bases and J lost 8, with 11 bases in between. The chain's CDR3 is CASSIAGVDSPLHF. DNA of the CDR3: TGTGCCAGTAGTATCGCAGGGGTGGATTCACCCCTCCACTTT.

The V call is TRBV6-1, the J call TRBJ2-2; D is ambiguous. Trimming took off 5 bases at V and 8 bases at J, with 6 bases between the two ends. The germline CDR1 and CDR2 sequences are MNHNS and SASEGT. CDR3 length: 11 residues. For the CDR3, the DNA is TGTGCCAGCAGTAAGACAGGGGAGCTGTTTTTT. Encoded protein: CASSKTGELFF.

This chain uses TRBV20-1 with TRBJ1-2; D possibly corresponds to TRBD1 (5 bases). This CDR3 is built from 13 residues. Germline V CDR1 and CDR2: DFQATT, SNEGSKA (reference sequence). V dropped 0 bases and J dropped 9 bases, with 14 bases sitting between them. The CDR3 spells CSARDRVKRSYTF. As DNA, the CDR3 is TGCAGTGCTAGAGACAGGGTGAAACGCAGCTACACCTTC.

The genes are TRBV11-2 and TRBJ2-3; 8 bases fit TRBD2. The CDR3 extends over 15 amino acids. Germline trimming cut 4 bases from V and 1 base from J; bases unmatched to any gene: 4. Germline loops: CDR1 SGHAT, CDR2 FQNNGV. The CDR3 loop reads CASSSGGRGTDTQYF. The DNA of the CDR3 is TGTGCCAGCAGCTCGGGGGGGCGAGGCACAGATACGCAGTATTTT.

This clonotype was counted only a few times. The chain combines TRBV29-1 with TRBJ1-1, with a possible D match to TRBD1 (6 bases). V dropped 6 bases and J dropped 1 base, with 9 bases sitting between them. CDR1 SQVTM and CDR2 ANQGSEA come from the germline V gene. This CDR3 is 12 amino acids long. CDR3 DNA: TGCAGCGTACTACAGGGGAACACTGAAGCTTTCTTT. This translates into CSVLQGNTEAFF.

On this clonotype itself: Just one base apart from a much larger clone, this may be a read error. Here the CDR3 omits its conserved ending phenylalanine or tryptophan, so a read error is the likely source. V and J are TRBV7-8 and TRBJ1-1; D is possibly TRBD1 (6 bases). CDR3 size: 13 residues. Per the germline V gene, CDR1 is SGHVS and CDR2 is FQNEAQ. The chain's CDR3 is CGSSFKQGTEAFL. In nucleotides, the CDR3 is TGTGGCAGCAGCTTTAAACAGGGTACTGAAGCTTTCCTT.

The chain recombines TRBV19 with TRBJ2-7, with 7 bases matching TRBD1. Germline trimming cut 4 bases from V and 0 bases from J; bases unmatched to any gene: 3. Germline CDR1 LNHDA, CDR2 SQIVND (reference sequence). The CDR3 totals 14 residues. In DNA, the CDR3 is TGTGCCAGTAGTACGACAGGGCGCTCCTACGAGCAGTACTTC. Its translation is CASSTTGRSYEQYF.

The rearrangement links TRBV20-1 to TRBJ1-2; 8 nucleotides line up with TRBD1. J lost 2 bases, V lost 3 bases, and 5 bases had no gene match. The CDR3 loop spans 14 amino acids. From germline, CDR1 is DFQATT and CDR2 SNEGSKA (reference sequence). The CDR3 protein is CSASPRGRNYGYTF. CDR3 DNA: TGCAGTGCTAGCCCCAGGGGGCGCAACTATGGCTACACCTTC.

The sample holds one count of this clonotype. The V call is TRBV9, the J call TRBJ1-2; TRBD1 matches 9 bases. The CDR3 length is 16 residues. Germline loops: CDR1 SGDLS, CDR2 YYNGEE. V shed 5 bases, J shed 2 bases, and the junction held 10 bases outside the gene matches. The CDR3 spells CASRQGAGSPNYGYTF. The CDR3 DNA is TGTGCCAGCAGACAGGGGGCGGGGAGTCCAAACTATGGCTACACCTTC.

The chain uses TRBV20-1 and TRBJ2-5; 14 bases line up with TRBD2. The CDR3 sequence is 15 residues long. The germline V gene has CDR1 DFQATT and CDR2 SNEGSKA (reference sequence). With V trimmed by 4 bases and J by 5 bases, 6 bases remained unmatched. CDR3 protein: CSAKTSGGAGETQYF. The CDR3 coding sequence is TGCAGTGCTAAGACTAGCGGGGGGGCCGGTGAGACCCAGTACTTC.

This clonotype was seen many times. The gene calls are TRBV5-5 and TRBJ1-2; 9 nucleotides match TRBD1. This CDR3 is built from 16 residues. Germline-derived CDR1 and CDR2 are SGHKS and YYEKEE (reference sequence). V lost 0 bases to trimming and J lost 8 bases; unmatched junction nucleotides: 11. The DNA for the CDR3 is TGTGCCAGCAGCTTGGCCCCCAGGACAGGGGATCACGGCTACACCTTC. It encodes CASSLAPRTGDHGYTF.

The chain carries TRBV10-3 and TRBJ2-7; D tentatively reads TRBD1 or TRBD2 (5 bases each). Germline V gene data show CDR1 as ENHRY and CDR2 as SYGVKD. The CDR3 runs to 14 residues. Trimming pared 5 bases from V and 2 bases from J, leaving 13 bases between. The CDR3: CAISSRDGPYEQYF. The CDR3, as DNA: TGTGCCATCAGTTCCCGGGACGGGCCCTACGAGCAGTACTTC.

CDR3: CASSFRAGETQYF. The CDR3 DNA sequence: TGTGCCAGCAGTTTCAGGGCGGGGGAGACCCAGTACTTC. The V and J genes are TRBV27 and TRBJ2-5; D is possibly TRBD2 (6 bases). The CDR3 has 13 amino acids. Germline CDR1 reads MNHEY; CDR2 reads SMNVEV (reference sequence). The ends were cut back, 3 bases at V and 5 bases at J, with 10 bases in the middle.